A single sample gave rise to the 6 T cell receptor beta chains below, sequenced in a study of control samples from healthy donors and cancer patients. This table comes from immunoSEQ multiplex PCR, and its TCRdb copy is limited to in-frame clones, with some not included. Among about 72,000 clones, approximately 92% were seen once, and the ten largest hold 5.8%. The specimen sequenced was blood. The receptors were gathered from a woman in her sixties or seventies in good health.

The V and J genes are TRBV28 and TRBJ1-5; 9 nucleotides align to TRBD1. The CDR3 is 18 residues long. Germline assignment: CDR1 MDHEN and CDR2 SYDVKM. The junction had 12 bases not matched to a gene; V was cut back by 3 bases and J by 3 bases. The CDR3 coding sequence is TGTGCCAGCAGTTTTCAAGGGACAGGGTTAAAGTACAATCAGCCCCAGCATTTT. Amino acids: CASSFQGTGLKYNQPQHF.

The chain is built from TRBV5-5 and TRBJ1-1; D perhaps matches TRBD1 (6 bases). Trimming pared 2 bases from V and 2 bases from J, leaving 13 bases between. The CDR3 length is 15 residues. Germline V lookup: CDR1 SGHKS, CDR2 YYEKEE (reference sequence). The CDR3 coding sequence is TGTGCCAGCAGCTTCGGAACAGGGATAAACACTGAAGCTTTCTTT. It yields the protein CASSFGTGINTEAFF.

The chain recombines TRBV7-9 with TRBJ1-4; tentatively, D is TRBD1 (6 bases). Germline CDR1 and CDR2: SEHNR and FQNEAQ (reference sequence). The V end lost 4 bases, the J end lost 8 bases, and 17 bases lay between the germline ends. The CDR3 extends over 15 amino acids. CDR3: CASSSLQGSGEKLFF. CDR3 DNA sequence: TGTGCCAGCAGCTCCTTACAGGGTTCGGGGGAAAAACTGTTTTTT. Together with reference TRBV7-9 and TRBJ1-4, the CDR3 gives the full variable domain: DTGVSQNPRHKITKRGQNVTFRCDPISEHNRLYWYRQTLGQGPEFLTYFQNEAQLEKSRLLSDRFSAERPKGSFSTLEIQRTEQGDSAMYLCASSSLQGSGEKLFFGSGTQLSVL.

This rearrangement joins TRBV25-1 to TRBJ1-1; D may be TRBD1 (5 bases). This CDR3 has 15 amino acids. Deletions cut 7 bases from V and 1 base from J, with 16 bases between. CDR1 and CDR2 from the germline V gene are MGHDK and SYGVNS. The CDR3 DNA is TGTGCCAGCACACTAGGGGTTACAGGGAACACTGAAGCTTTCTTT. As protein: CASTLGVTGNTEAFF.

CDR3 amino acids: CASTGGRDTEAFF. CDR3 bases: TGTGCCAGCACCGGGGGCCGGGACACTGAAGCTTTCTTT. The chain uses TRBV3-1 (or the pseudogene TRBV3-2) and TRBJ1-1, with D possibly matching TRBD1 (6 bases). The CDR3 runs to 13 residues. V lost 7 bases, J lost 3 bases, and 12 bases lay in between. CDR1 is LGHDT and CDR2 is YNNKEL in the germline V gene (reference sequence).

The chain joins TRBV9 to TRBJ2-1; 9 nucleotides line up with TRBD2. This CDR3 has 17 amino acids. Trimming at V came to 4 bases and at J to 2 bases, leaving 10 bases not matched to a gene. Germline V gene sequence: CDR1 SGDLS, CDR2 YYNGEE. CDR3 sequence: CASSQTSGPPPYNEQFF. As DNA, the CDR3 is TGTGCCAGCAGCCAGACTAGCGGACCTCCGCCCTACAATGAGCAGTTCTTC.